A single sample gave rise to the 13 T cell receptor beta chains below, sequenced in a study of radiotherapy plus CTLA-4 blockade in lung cancer. Method: immunoSEQ multiplex PCR; TCRdb's copy keeps in-frame clones and lacks some. The profile shows about 51,000 clones, about 77% of them singletons. The specimen comprised peripheral blood, sampled from a patient treated with radiotherapy plus ipilimumab. Receptors originate from a human donor with non-small cell lung cancer whose response to radiotherapy plus ipilimumab could not be evaluated.

Only a few counts were recorded for this clone. The V and J genes are TRBV7-9 and TRBJ1-2; TRBD1 agrees at 8 bases. In germline, CDR1 is SEHNR, CDR2 FQNEAQ (reference sequence). With 6 bases clipped from V and 6 bases from J, the junction kept 12 bases outside the gene matches. The CDR3 runs 15 residues. The CDR3: CASRRSGGAIDGYTF. The CDR3 nucleotides are TGTGCCAGCAGGCGCTCAGGGGGCGCTATTGATGGCTACACCTTC.

The J gene is TRBJ2-6, the V gene TRBV5-1; D might be TRBD2 (6 bases). This CDR3 comprises 16 residues. V was trimmed by 0 bases and J by 2 bases, leaving 9 bases between them. The germline gives CDR1 SGHRS, CDR2 YFSETQ. CDR3 DNA: TGCGCCAGCAGCTTGGCCTCGGGGGCTGGGGCCAACGTCCTGACTTTC. The encoded protein is CASSLASGAGANVLTF.

The genes are TRBV7-2 and TRBJ2-1; a weak D match, TRBD2 (5 bases). The CDR3 is made up of 15 amino acids. Trimming removed 5 bases from V and 2 bases from J, with 13 bases in between. Germline V gene data show CDR1 as SGHTA and CDR2 as FQGNSA. The CDR3 protein is CASSITSGAYNEQFF. The DNA of the CDR3 is TGTGCCAGCAGCATTACTAGTGGCGCCTACAATGAGCAGTTCTTC.

The chain is built from TRBV27 and TRBJ1-1, with D possibly matching TRBD1 (5 bases). V lost 3 bases and J 0 bases, leaving 5 bases between the germline ends. The CDR3 runs 13 residues. Germline V gives CDR1 MNHEY, CDR2 SMNVEV (reference sequence). CDR3 region: CASSFRVNTEAFF. The CDR3 DNA sequence: TGTGCCAGCAGTTTCAGGGTGAACACTGAAGCTTTCTTT.

The rearrangement uses TRBV18 and TRBJ1-3; D gene uncertain. CDR1 is KGHSH, CDR2 LQKENI, per germline. The CDR3 loop spans 14 amino acids. Trimming took off 3 bases at V and 0 bases at J, with 6 bases between the two ends. The CDR3 DNA is TGTGCCAGCTCACCGGAGACCTCTGGAAACACCATATATTTT. Translation gives CASSPETSGNTIYF. Filled out from reference TRBV18 and TRBJ1-3, the complete variable domain reads NAGVMQNPRHLVRRRGQEARLRCSPMKGHSHVYWYRQLPEEGLKFMVYLQKENIIDESGMPKERFSAEFPKEGPSILRIQQVVRGDSAAYFCASSPETSGNTIYFGEGSWLTVV.

J is TRBJ2-6 and V is TRBV25-1, with unresolved D. Germline V CDR1 and CDR2: MGHDK, SYGVNS. The CDR3 spans 13 residues. The V gene lost 7 bases and the J gene lost 0 bases, with 4 bases spanning the gap. This CDR3 reads CASTSSGANVLTF. DNA for the CDR3: TGTGCCAGCACGAGCTCTGGGGCCAACGTCCTGACTTTC.

V is TRBV19 and J is TRBJ1-6, with 9 bases aligning to TRBD1. This CDR3 has 15 residues. The junction had 5 bases not matched to a gene; V was cut back by 4 bases and J by 7 bases. Germline V gene data show CDR1 as LNHDA and CDR2 as SQIVND (reference sequence). In DNA, the CDR3 is TGTGCCAGTAGTAAGGACAGGGGTCGGAATTCACCCCTCCACTTT. Its protein is CASSKDRGRNSPLHF.

V usage is TRBV12-1 and J usage is TRBJ2-1; the table's TRBD2 call for D was not verified on the DNA. TRBV12-1 is assigned pseudogene status. CDR3 length: 18 residues. CDR3: CASSLAGASLSSYNEQFF. The CDR3 nucleotides are TGTGCCAGCAGTCTAGCGGGGGCATCCCTTAGCTCCTACAATGAGCAGTTCTTC.

The chain links TRBV28 to TRBJ1-4; no reliable D call. The CDR3 is 13 residues long. Trimming cost V 7 bases and J 3 bases, with 9 bases left between them. CDR1 is MDHEN, CDR2 SYDVKM, per germline. The CDR3 region has the DNA TGTGCCAGCATGAGAGCGGCTAATGAAAAACTGTTTTTT. Amino acids: CASMRAANEKLFF.

The chain employs TRBV2 and TRBJ2-7, with D unresolved. The V gene lost 8 bases and the J gene lost 6 bases, with 14 bases spanning the gap. Germline CDR1 is SNHLY and CDR2 is FYNNEI. The CDR3 length is 12 residues. In nucleotides, the CDR3 is TGTGCCAGCCGTCCCGAGGCCGGCGAGCAGTACTTC. Translated, it gives CASRPEAGEQYF.

V gene TRBV19 combines with J gene TRBJ2-6; unclear D gene. Germline V gives CDR1 LNHDA, CDR2 SQIVND (reference sequence). With 7 bases removed from V and 0 bases from J, the gap between germline ends came to 10 bases. This CDR3 is 15 amino acids long. DNA of the CDR3: TGTGCCAGTAAAGCTCGGGTCTCTGGGGCCAACGTCCTGACTTTC. It specifies CASKARVSGANVLTF. The full variable domain, rest sourced from reference TRBV19 and TRBJ2-6, is DGGITQSPKYLFRKEGQNVTLSCEQNLNHDAMYWYRQDPGQGLRLIYYSQIVNDFQKGDIAEGYSVSREKKESFPLTVTSAQKNPTAFYLCASKARVSGANVLTFGAGSRLTVL.

The V and J genes are TRBV7-2 and TRBJ2-7; TRBD2 aligns across 8 bases. Germline V gene data show CDR1 as SGHTA and CDR2 as FQGNSA. This CDR3 spans 14 amino acids. V was clipped by 3 bases and J by 3 bases; unmatched bases: 4. The CDR3 loop is CASSFGGGLYEQYF. CDR3 coding DNA: TGTGCCAGCAGCTTCGGGGGGGGGCTCTACGAGCAGTACTTC.

The rearrangement links TRBV27 to TRBJ2-1; the match to TRBD2 covers 9 bases. Losses at the gene ends were 6 bases for V and 2 bases for J; bases not matched to a gene: 2. CDR3 length equals 14 residues. Germline V gene lookup returns CDR1 MNHEY and CDR2 SMNVEV (reference sequence). CDR3 in DNA: TGTGCCAGCAGGAGGACTAGCGCCTACAATGAGCAGTTCTTC. Translating it yields CASRRTSAYNEQFF.